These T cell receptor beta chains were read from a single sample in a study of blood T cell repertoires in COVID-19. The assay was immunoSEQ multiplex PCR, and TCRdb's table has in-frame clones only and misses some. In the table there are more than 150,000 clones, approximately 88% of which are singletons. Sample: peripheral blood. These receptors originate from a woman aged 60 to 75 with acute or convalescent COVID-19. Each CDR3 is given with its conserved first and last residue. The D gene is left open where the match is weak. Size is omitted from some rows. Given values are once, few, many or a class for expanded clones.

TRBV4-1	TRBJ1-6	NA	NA	TGCGCCAGCAGCCCCCGAGGGGCAGGGGATTCACCCCTCCACTTT	CASSPRGAGDSPLHF
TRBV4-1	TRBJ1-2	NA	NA	TGCGCCAGCAGCCAAGGCGGAGGGATCGATGGCTACACCTTC	CASSQGGGIDGYTF
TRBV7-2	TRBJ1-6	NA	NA	TGTGCCAGCACCTTGGGGAGCCCCTCCTATAATTCACCCCTCCACTTT	CASTLGSPSYNSPLHF
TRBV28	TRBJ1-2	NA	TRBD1	TGTGCCAGCAGTGGCGGACAGGGAGGCTATGGCTACACCTTC	CASSGGQGGYGYTF
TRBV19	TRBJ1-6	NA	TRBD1	TGTGCCAGTAGTACCGGACAGGTCTATAATTCACCCCTCCACTTT	CASSTGQVYNSPLHF
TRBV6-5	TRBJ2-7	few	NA	TGTGCCAGCACCAAGGGGCGGAACTTCTACGAGCAGTACTTC	CASTKGRNFYEQYF
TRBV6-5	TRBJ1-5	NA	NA	TGTGCCAGCAGTTACAACGGGGCGGGAGATCAGCCCCAGCATTTT	CASSYNGAGDQPQHF
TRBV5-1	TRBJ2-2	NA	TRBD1	TGCGCCAGCACGGGACAGGGGGACACCGGGGAGCTGTTTTTT	CASTGQGDTGELFF
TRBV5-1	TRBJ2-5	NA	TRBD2	TGCGCCAGCAGCGAACTAGCGGGGACGGAGACCCAGTACTTC	CASSELAGTETQYF
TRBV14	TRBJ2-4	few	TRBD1	TGTGCCAGCAGTAAACGGACAGGGAGTGTAGCCAAAAACATTCAGTACTTC	CASSKRTGSVAKNIQYF
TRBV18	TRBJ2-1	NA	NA	TGTGCCAGCTCGAGTGTACCCCGAGCCAATGAGCAGTTCTTC	CASSSVPRANEQFF
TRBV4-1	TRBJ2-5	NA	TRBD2	TGCGCCAGCAGCCTTCAACCGGGGCTAGCGGGAGAGACCCAGTACTTC	CASSLQPGLAGETQYF
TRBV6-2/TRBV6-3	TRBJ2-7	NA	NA	TGTGCCAGCAGTTACCCCCAGGGGACTACCTACGAGCAGTACTTC	CASSYPQGTTYEQYF
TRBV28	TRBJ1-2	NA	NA	TGTGCCAGCATGGGCGATCTAGCCCGTCTTGGCTACACCTTC	CASMGDLARLGYTF
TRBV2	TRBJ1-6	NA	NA	TGTGCCAGCAGTAAGGACTCTTTCGGCTATAATTCACCCCTCCACTTT	CASSKDSFGYNSPLHF
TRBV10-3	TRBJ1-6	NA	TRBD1	TGTGCCATCTCGACCACAGGGGAAGTTAGTTCTTCACCCCTCCACTTT	CAISTTGEVSSSPLHF
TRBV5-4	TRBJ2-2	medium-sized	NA	TGTGCCAGCAGCGGGGGACTTCAACCCGGGGAGCTGTTTTTT	CASSGGLQPGELFF
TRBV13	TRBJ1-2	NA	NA	TGTGCCAGCAGGGTAAACAGGGCTGGCTATGGCTACACCTTC	CASRVNRAGYGYTF
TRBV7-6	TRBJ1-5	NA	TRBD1	TGTGCCAGCAGCCCCCCAGGGGACAGTTCGCATCATCATACGGATCAGCCCCAGCATTTT	CASSPPGDSSHHHTDQPQHF
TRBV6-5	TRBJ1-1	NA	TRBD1	TGTGCCAGCCGGGCAGGGGGCGCAACTGAAGCTTTCTTT	CASRAGGATEAFF
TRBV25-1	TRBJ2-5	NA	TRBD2	TGTGCCAGCAGTGAATCCGGCCAGGGAGGGGAGACCCAGTACTTC	CASSESGQGGETQYF
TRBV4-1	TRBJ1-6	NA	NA	TGCGCCAGCAGCCAAGATCGCAGCCGGGCCCTCCACTTT	CASSQDRSRALHF
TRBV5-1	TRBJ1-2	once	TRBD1	TGCGCCAGCAGCTTGGGCCTTCAGGGGACAGATCGAGGCTACACCTTC	CASSLGLQGTDRGYTF
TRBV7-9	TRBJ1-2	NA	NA	TGTGCCAGCAGCTTAGCGCCTCGGGTTAGCTACACCTTC	CASSLAPRVSYTF